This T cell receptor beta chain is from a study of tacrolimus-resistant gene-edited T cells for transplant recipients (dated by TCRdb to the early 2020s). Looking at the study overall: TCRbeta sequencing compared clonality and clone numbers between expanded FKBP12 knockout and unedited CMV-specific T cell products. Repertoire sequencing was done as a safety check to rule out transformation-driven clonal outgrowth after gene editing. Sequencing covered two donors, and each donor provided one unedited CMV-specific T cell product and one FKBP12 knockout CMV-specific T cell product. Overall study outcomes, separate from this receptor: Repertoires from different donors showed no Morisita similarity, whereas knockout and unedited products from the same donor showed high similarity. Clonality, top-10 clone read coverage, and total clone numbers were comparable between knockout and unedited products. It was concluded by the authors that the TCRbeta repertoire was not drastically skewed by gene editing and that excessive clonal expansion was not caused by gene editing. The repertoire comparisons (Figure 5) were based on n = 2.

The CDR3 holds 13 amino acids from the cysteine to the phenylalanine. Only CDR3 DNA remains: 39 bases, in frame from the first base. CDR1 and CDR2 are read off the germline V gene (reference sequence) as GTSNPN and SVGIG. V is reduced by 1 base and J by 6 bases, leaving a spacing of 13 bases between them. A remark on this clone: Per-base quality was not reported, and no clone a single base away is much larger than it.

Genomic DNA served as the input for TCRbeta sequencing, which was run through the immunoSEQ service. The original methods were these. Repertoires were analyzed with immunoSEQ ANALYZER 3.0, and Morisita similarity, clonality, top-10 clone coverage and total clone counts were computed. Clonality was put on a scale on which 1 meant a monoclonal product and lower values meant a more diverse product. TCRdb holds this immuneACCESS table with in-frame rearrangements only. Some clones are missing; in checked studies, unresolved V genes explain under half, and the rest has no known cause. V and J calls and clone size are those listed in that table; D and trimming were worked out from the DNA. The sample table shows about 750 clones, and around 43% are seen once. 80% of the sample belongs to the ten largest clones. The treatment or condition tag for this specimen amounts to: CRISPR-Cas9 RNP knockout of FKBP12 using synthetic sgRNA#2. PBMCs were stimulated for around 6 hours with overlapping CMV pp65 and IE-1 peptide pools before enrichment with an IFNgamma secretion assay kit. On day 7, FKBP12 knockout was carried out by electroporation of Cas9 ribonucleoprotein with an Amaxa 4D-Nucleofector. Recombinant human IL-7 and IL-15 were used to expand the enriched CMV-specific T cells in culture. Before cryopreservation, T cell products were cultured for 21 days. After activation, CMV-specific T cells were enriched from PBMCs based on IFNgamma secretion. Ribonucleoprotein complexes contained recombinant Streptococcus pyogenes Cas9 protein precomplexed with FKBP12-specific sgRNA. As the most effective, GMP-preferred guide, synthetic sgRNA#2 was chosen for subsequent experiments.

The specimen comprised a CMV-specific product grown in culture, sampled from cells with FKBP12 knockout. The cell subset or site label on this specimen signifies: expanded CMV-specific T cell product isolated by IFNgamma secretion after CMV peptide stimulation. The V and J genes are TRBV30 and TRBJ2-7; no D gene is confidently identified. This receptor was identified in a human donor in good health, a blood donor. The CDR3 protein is CAWSENTWGEQYF. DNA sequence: TGTGCCTGGAGTGAAAATACATGGGGCGAGCAGTACTTC.